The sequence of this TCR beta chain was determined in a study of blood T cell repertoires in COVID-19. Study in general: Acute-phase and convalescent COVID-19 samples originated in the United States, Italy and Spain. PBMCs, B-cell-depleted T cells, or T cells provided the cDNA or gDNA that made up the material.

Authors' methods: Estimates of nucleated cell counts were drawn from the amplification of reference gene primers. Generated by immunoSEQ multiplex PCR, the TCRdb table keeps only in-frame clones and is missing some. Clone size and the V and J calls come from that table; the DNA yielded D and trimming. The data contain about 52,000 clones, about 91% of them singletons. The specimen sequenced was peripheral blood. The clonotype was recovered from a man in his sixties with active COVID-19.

The CDR3 reads CASSLVGQPTGELFF. CDR3 in DNA: TGTGCCAGCAGCTTAGTCGGACAACCGACCGGGGAGCTGTTTTTT. This chain links TRBV7-2 with TRBJ2-2, with D possibly TRBD1 on 5 matching bases. This CDR3 region has 15 residues. The V gene lost 1 base and the J gene lost 5 bases, with 11 bases spanning the gap. Per germline, CDR1 SGHTA and CDR2 FQGNSA.